This TCR beta chain comes out of a study of blood T cell repertoires in COVID-19. Some clones are missing from TCRdb's copy, which holds only in-frame ones; the method was immunoSEQ multiplex PCR. Counted here are about 89,000 clones, around 88% occurring once; the ten biggest clones make up roughly 0.51%. Germline loops: CDR1 LNHDA, CDR2 SQIVND (reference sequence). The CDR3 extends over 13 amino acids. Deletions cut 0 bases from V and 4 bases from J, with 6 bases between. The origin of this receptor is a man between 60 and 70 years old with acute or convalescent COVID-19. V and J are TRBV19 and TRBJ1-1; TRBD1 is a possible D gene (5 bases). Sequencing was performed on peripheral blood. The CDR3 spells CASSIEQGTEAFF. The DNA of the CDR3 is TGTGCCAGTAGTATAGAGCAGGGCACTGAAGCTTTCTTT.